The 26 T cell receptor beta chains below were found in one sample sequenced in a study of cytomegalovirus exposure and HLA in healthy donors. 60 Vbeta and 13 Jbeta primers were used in PCR. Repertoires were generated with immunoSEQ multiplex PCR, while TCRdb's copy carries only in-frame clones and drops some. Here the sample spans over 150,000 clones, about 76% being singletons. The sequenced sample was PBMCs. Receptor source: a woman in her 40s in good health and CMV-seropositive.

The CDR3 region is CATSPRDRGEKLFF. CDR3 nucleotides: TGTGCCACCAGTCCCAGGGATAGGGGTGAAAAACTGTTTTTT. This chain joins TRBV15 and TRBJ1-4; D perhaps matches TRBD1 (5 bases). The CDR3 consists of 14 residues. The V and J ends lost 6 bases and 7 bases respectively, with 15 bases between them. Looked up from germline, CDR1 is LNHNV and CDR2 is YYDKDF (reference sequence). Based on the CDR3 plus reference TRBV15 and TRBJ1-4, the full variable domain is DAMVIQNPRYQVTQFGKPVTLSCSQTLNHNVMYWYQQKSSQAPKLLFHYYDKDFNNEADTPDNFQSRRPNTSFCFLDIRSPGLGDTAMYLCATSPRDRGEKLFFGSGTQLSVL.

The V call is TRBV4-2, the J call TRBJ2-7; 9 nucleotides agree with TRBD2. This CDR3 contains 15 residues. After removal of 1 base from V and 4 bases from J, the junction contained 5 bases not matched to a gene. Germline V gene lookup returns CDR1 LGHNA and CDR2 YNFKEQ. This chain's CDR3 is CASSQGREGLYEQYF. In DNA form, the CDR3 reads TGTGCCAGCAGCCAAGGGCGGGAGGGCCTATACGAGCAGTACTTC.

The chain employs TRBV5-1 and TRBJ2-1, with 13 bases that match TRBD2. Germline V gives CDR1 SGHRS, CDR2 YFSETQ. The CDR3 has 16 residues. With V trimmed by 2 bases and J by 10 bases, 9 bases remained unmatched. The CDR3 coding sequence is TGCGCCAGCAGCTTCGGGACTAGCGGGACCCCAGGGGAGCAGTTCTTC. As protein: CASSFGTSGTPGEQFF.

This chain uses TRBV6-5 with TRBJ1-2; D unclear. Deletions cut 4 bases from V and 14 bases from J, with 14 bases between. The CDR3 runs 11 residues. Germline loops: CDR1 MNHEY, CDR2 SVGAGI. In nucleotides, the CDR3 is TGTGCCAGCAGTTCGACCTCCGCGGTGACCTTC. Translated, it gives CASSSTSAVTF.

This clone appeared once. This chain joins TRBV10-1 and TRBJ2-3; no clear D. The length of the CDR3 is 14 residues. Per the germline V gene, CDR1 is WNHNN and CDR2 is SYGVQD (reference sequence). V was pared by 3 bases and J by 4 bases, with 11 bases between. The CDR3 nucleotides read TGCGCCAGCAGTGAAGGCGGCTGGGCAGATACGCAGTATTTT. Protein product: CASSEGGWADTQYF.

This clone was detected once. V is TRBV4-1 and J is TRBJ1-2, with no clear D. The V gene's germline CDR1 is MGHRA and CDR2 YSYEKL. V was shortened by 0 bases and J by 0 bases, with 8 bases between the two germline ends. This CDR3 contains 15 residues. CDR3 coding DNA: TGCGCCAGCAGCCAAGAGGCCAGGACTAACTATGGCTACACCTTC. Translated: CASSQEARTNYGYTF.

The chain recombines TRBV7-2 with TRBJ1-5; possibly TRBD1 for D (5 bases). The CDR3 covers 15 residues. The V end lost 0 bases, the J end lost 4 bases, and 10 bases lay between the germline ends. Germline V lookup: CDR1 SGHTA, CDR2 FQGNSA. The CDR3 is CASSLAATANQPQHF. CDR3 sequence (DNA): TGTGCCAGCAGCTTAGCTGCGACAGCTAATCAGCCCCAGCATTTT.

The genes are TRBV9 and TRBJ2-1, with 7 positions matching TRBD2. The trim removed 4 bases at V and 5 bases at J, leaving 6 bases unmatched. CDR1 is SGDLS and CDR2 is YYNGEE in the germline V gene. The CDR3 has 14 amino acids. In DNA, the CDR3 is TGTGCCAGCAGCTTTTGGGGAGGGAACAATGAGCAGTTCTTC. This translates into CASSFWGGNNEQFF.

The chain employs TRBV9 and TRBJ2-1, with 9 bases fitting TRBD1. The CDR3 length is 18 residues. CDR1 is SGDLS, CDR2 YYNGEE, per germline. The V and J ends lost 3 bases and 7 bases, in that order; junction bases with no gene match: 17. Here the CDR3 reads CASSAFLRPGQGGNEQFF. In nucleotides, the CDR3 is TGTGCCAGCAGCGCCTTTTTACGTCCGGGACAGGGAGGGAATGAGCAGTTCTTC.

V gene TRBV6-1 combines with J gene TRBJ1-5; D might be TRBD1 (6 bases). The germline V and J ends were trimmed by 2 bases and 5 bases, with 13 bases remaining between them. This CDR3 comprises 15 residues. Germline CDR1 MNHNS, CDR2 SASEGT. This CDR3 reads CASSESRQEYQPQHF. For the CDR3, the DNA is TGTGCCAGCAGTGAATCCCGACAGGAATATCAGCCCCAGCATTTT.

This clone was seen just once. The gene calls are TRBV19 and TRBJ2-7; D not resolved. V was trimmed by 0 bases and J by 3 bases, leaving 12 bases between them. The CDR3 loop spans 15 amino acids. Germline CDR1 reads LNHDA; CDR2 reads SQIVND (reference sequence). This chain's CDR3 is CASSIDLGQNYEQYF. The CDR3, as DNA: TGTGCCAGTAGTATAGATTTGGGCCAGAACTACGAGCAGTACTTC.

On this clone: Other DNA variants within this sample encode the same CDR3. The CDR3 is CASSLKNTEAFF. CDR3 in DNA: TGTGCCAGCTCACTCAAGAACACTGAAGCTTTCTTT. The chain carries TRBV18 and TRBJ1-1; no definite D call. This CDR3 region has 12 residues. Deletions cut 4 bases from V and 1 base from J, with 4 bases between. Per germline, CDR1 KGHSH and CDR2 LQKENI. The complete variable domain, with remaining parts taken from reference TRBV18 and TRBJ1-1, reads NAGVMQNPRHLVRRRGQEARLRCSPMKGHSHVYWYRQLPEEGLKFMVYLQKENIIDESGMPKERFSAEFPKEGPSILRIQQVVRGDSAAYFCASSLKNTEAFFGQGTRLTVV.

This rearrangement joins TRBV13 to TRBJ2-7, with a possible D match to TRBD2 (5 bases). V was clipped by 1 base and J by 5 bases, with 9 bases between them. The germline gives CDR1 PRHDT, CDR2 FYEKMQ (reference sequence). CDR3 length: 13 amino acids. In nucleotides, the CDR3 is TGTGCCAGCAGCTTAGTCCGAGGGAACGAGCAGTACTTC. Protein product: CASSLVRGNEQYF.

The rearrangement uses TRBV9 and TRBJ1-2; 9 bases map to TRBD1. Germline values: CDR1 SGDLS, CDR2 YYNGEE. CDR3 length: 15 amino acids. After removal of 4 bases from V and 8 bases from J, the junction contained 12 bases not matched to a gene. CDR3 loop: CASSPWDRERGGYTF. DNA of the CDR3: TGTGCCAGCAGCCCGTGGGACAGGGAGCGGGGGGGCTACACCTTC.

The V and J genes are TRBV7-9 and TRBJ2-5, with TRBD1 as a possible D gene (6 bases). CDR3 size: 11 residues. Trimming took off 10 bases at V and 5 bases at J, with 11 bases between the two ends. Germline CDR1 is SEHNR and CDR2 is FQNEAQ (reference sequence). The CDR3 DNA reads TGTGCCACACAGGGTGCGGAGACCCAGTACTTC. This gives the protein CATQGAETQYF.

The rearrangement joins TRBV6-6 to TRBJ2-2; 10 nucleotides line up with TRBD1. Germline V gives CDR1 MNHNY, CDR2 SVGAGI (reference sequence). This CDR3 has 16 residues. J lost 4 bases, V lost 6 bases, and 8 bases had no gene match. The CDR3 sequence: CASSPGQGEGTGELFF. In DNA form, the CDR3 reads TGTGCCAGCAGCCCCGGACAGGGGGAAGGCACCGGGGAGCTGTTTTTT.

The chain combines TRBV27 with TRBJ1-4; no reliable D call. Germline values: CDR1 MNHEY, CDR2 SMNVEV (reference sequence). The CDR3 covers 14 residues. The ends were cut back, 2 bases at V and 10 bases at J, with 14 bases in the middle. The DNA for the CDR3 is TGTGCCAGCAGTTTAAGAGGAGGCTCGCCAAAACTGTTTTTT. It codes for CASSLRGGSPKLFF.

This chain uses TRBV30 with TRBJ2-7; the match to TRBD1 covers 8 bases. CDR1 and CDR2 from the germline V gene are GTSNPN and SVGIG (reference sequence). Trimming took 4 bases from V and 5 from J; bases not matched to a gene: 1. The CDR3 totals 11 residues. The CDR3 region is CAWTTGDEQYF. The DNA of the CDR3 is TGTGCCTGGACGACAGGGGACGAGCAGTACTTC. Filled out from reference TRBV30 and TRBJ2-7, the complete variable domain reads SQTIHQWPATLVQPVGSPLSLECTVEGTSNPNLYWYRQAAGRGLQLLFYSVGIGQISSEVPQNLSASRPQDRQFILSSKKLLLSDSGFYLCAWTTGDEQYFGPGTRLTVT.

This chain links TRBV4-2 with TRBJ2-3; 12 bases are shared with TRBD2. V shed 2 bases and J 5 bases; nucleotides not matched to a gene: 11. CDR3 length: 18 residues. CDR1 is LGHNA, CDR2 YNFKEQ, per germline. The chain's CDR3 is CASSQLTSGRGRVDTQYF. DNA of the CDR3: TGTGCCAGCAGCCAACTGACTAGCGGGAGAGGCCGGGTAGATACGCAGTATTTT.

The chain uses TRBV5-6 and TRBJ2-5; 9 nucleotides line up with TRBD2. The V segment lost 0 bases and the J segment 5 bases; nucleotides outside the gene matches: 8. The CDR3 has 16 amino acids. CDR1 SGHDT and CDR2 YYEEEE come from the germline V gene. The CDR3 reads CASSLAGGGALETQYF. The CDR3 nucleotides read TGTGCCAGCAGCTTGGCCGGCGGGGGGGCTCTGGAGACCCAGTACTTC.

The chain uses TRBV30 and TRBJ1-2, with 7 bases matching TRBD1. This CDR3 comprises 14 residues. In germline, CDR1 is GTSNPN, CDR2 SVGIG (reference sequence). V shed 4 bases, J shed 3 bases, and the junction held 8 bases outside the gene matches. The CDR3 loop is CAWTRDSKYYGYTF. The CDR3 DNA follows: TGTGCCTGGACGCGGGACAGCAAATACTATGGCTACACCTTC.

V is TRBV7-9 and J is TRBJ1-4; 7 bases map to TRBD1. Germline values: CDR1 SEHNR, CDR2 FQNEAQ (reference sequence). There are 14 residues in the CDR3. V dropped 5 bases and J dropped 4; count of bases not matched to a gene: 4. The CDR3 sequence: CASSPGGGNEKLFF. In DNA form, the CDR3 reads TGTGCCAGCAGCCCAGGGGGTGGTAATGAAAAACTGTTTTTT.

The chain joins TRBV5-4 to TRBJ2-7, with 8 bases fitting TRBD2. From germline, CDR1 is SGHNT and CDR2 YYREEE (reference sequence). The CDR3 has 15 residues. Losses at the gene ends were 4 bases for V and 5 bases for J; bases not matched to a gene: 11. DNA of the CDR3: TGTGCCAGCAGCGCGGGGGGCACCCGAAGGGACGAGCAGTACTTC. Protein sequence: CASSAGGTRRDEQYF.

The genes are TRBV7-2 and TRBJ2-2; D gene ambiguous. This CDR3 has 15 residues. Trimming cost V 5 bases and J 4 bases, with 14 bases left between them. The V gene's germline CDR1 is SGHTA and CDR2 FQGNSA. This CDR3 is CASSPRSRGTGELFF. For the CDR3, the DNA is TGTGCCAGCAGCCCTCGGTCTAGAGGCACCGGGGAGCTGTTTTTT. The complete variable domain, with remaining parts taken from reference TRBV7-2 and TRBJ2-2, reads GAGVSQSPSNKVTEKGKDVELRCDPISGHTALYWYRQSLGQGLEFLIYFQGNSAPDKSGLPSDRFSAERTGGSVSTLTIQRTQQEDSAVYLCASSPRSRGTGELFFGEGSRLTVL.

The chain links TRBV10-2 to TRBJ1-3; D is uncertain. Germline assignment: CDR1 WSHSY and CDR2 SAAADI. V was cut by 11 bases and J by 3 bases, with 11 bases left in between. The CDR3 covers 12 residues. In DNA, the CDR3 is TGCGCCGCTGCTCCCTATGGAAACACCATATATTTT. Translation: CAAAPYGNTIYF.

The rearrangement joins TRBV6-5 to TRBJ2-7; 7 nucleotides match TRBD1. The CDR3 is 15 residues long. Germline V gene sequence: CDR1 MNHEY, CDR2 SVGAGI. V was pared by 0 bases and J by 3 bases, with 5 bases of the junction left unmatched. CDR3 coding DNA: TGTGCCAGCAGTTACTCGGGCAGACAGGGCTACGAGCAGTACTTC. Protein product: CASSYSGRQGYEQYF.